This TCR beta chain appears in the sequencing data of a study of cytomegalovirus exposure and HLA in healthy donors. Broader study findings: A few V segments could not be told apart, such as TRBV6-2 and TRBV6-3, and were left out.

It was with 60 Vbeta and 13 Jbeta primers that the PCR ran. Some clones are missing from TCRdb's copy, which holds only in-frame ones; the method was immunoSEQ multiplex PCR. The table shows about 36,000 clones, with roughly two thirds occurring only once. A word on this clone: Its matching antigen is unknown.

Germline CDR1 SNHLY, CDR2 FYNNEI. The CDR3 has 15 residues. V dropped 5 bases and J dropped 3 bases, with 11 bases sitting between them. Sample: PBMCs. The TCR was taken from a young man in good health and CMV-seronegative. This rearrangement joins TRBV2 to TRBJ1-6; D is possibly TRBD1 (6 bases). In DNA, the CDR3 is TGTGCCAGCAGTCAACAGGGCTTCTATAATTCACCCCTCCACTTT. Translated, it gives CASSQQGFYNSPLHF.